The entry below gives a single T cell receptor beta chain sequence along with its context. Its specificity is not known. The sample comes from a study of blood T cells in healthy people across ages. PBMCs were isolated at a quantity of at least 7 million per sample. The CDR3 runs 14 residues. V lost 4 bases and J lost 2; bases outside the gene matches: 4. Germline values: CDR1 SGDLS, CDR2 YYNGEE. Primed by a sample-barcoded 5' primer and a J-beta primer mix, a second PCR proceeded for about 6 to 12 cycles. TCRdb re-analysed the 5' RACE reads in MiXCR, keeping a single row per CDR3 protein. Found here are approximately 600,000 distinct CDR3 sequences, 58% of them singletons; the top ten hold approximately 37%. Study outcomes and limitations: Observed TCR beta diversity per million T cells went down as age went up. This fall followed a roughly linear course with age. A conclusive naive versus antigen-experienced comparison was prevented by the unsorted PBMCs.

What was sequenced was blood. The TCR was taken from a man in his fifties or sixties in good health. The chain is built from TRBV9 and TRBJ2-7, with TRBD2 matching over 9 bases. CDR3 sequence reads: CASSRTSDAYEQYF. CDR3 nucleotides: TGTGCCAGCAGCCGGACTAGCGATGCCTACGAGCAGTACTTC.